Given below is one T cell receptor (beta chain) in context. The CDR3 sequence is 15 residues long. Germline V gene sequence: CDR1 MNHNY, CDR2 SVGAGI (reference sequence). Trimming cost V 0 bases and J 6 bases, with 12 bases left between them. Primers included in the PCR were 60 Vbeta and 13 Jbeta primers. Sequenced by immunoSEQ multiplex PCR; TCRdb stores in-frame clones only, minus some. Among approximately 120,000 clones, 73% were seen once, and the ten largest hold approximately 8.4%. The data were taken from a study of cytomegalovirus exposure and HLA in healthy donors. This sequence joins TRBV6-6 and TRBJ1-5; maybe TRBD1 (6 bases). This TCR was sampled from a man aged 40-49 years in good health and CMV-seronegative. The sample was PBMCs. The CDR3 coding sequence is TGTGCCAGCAGTTACTCCCCAGGGGTTGGTCAGCCCCAGCATTTT. Its protein is CASSYSPGVGQPQHF.